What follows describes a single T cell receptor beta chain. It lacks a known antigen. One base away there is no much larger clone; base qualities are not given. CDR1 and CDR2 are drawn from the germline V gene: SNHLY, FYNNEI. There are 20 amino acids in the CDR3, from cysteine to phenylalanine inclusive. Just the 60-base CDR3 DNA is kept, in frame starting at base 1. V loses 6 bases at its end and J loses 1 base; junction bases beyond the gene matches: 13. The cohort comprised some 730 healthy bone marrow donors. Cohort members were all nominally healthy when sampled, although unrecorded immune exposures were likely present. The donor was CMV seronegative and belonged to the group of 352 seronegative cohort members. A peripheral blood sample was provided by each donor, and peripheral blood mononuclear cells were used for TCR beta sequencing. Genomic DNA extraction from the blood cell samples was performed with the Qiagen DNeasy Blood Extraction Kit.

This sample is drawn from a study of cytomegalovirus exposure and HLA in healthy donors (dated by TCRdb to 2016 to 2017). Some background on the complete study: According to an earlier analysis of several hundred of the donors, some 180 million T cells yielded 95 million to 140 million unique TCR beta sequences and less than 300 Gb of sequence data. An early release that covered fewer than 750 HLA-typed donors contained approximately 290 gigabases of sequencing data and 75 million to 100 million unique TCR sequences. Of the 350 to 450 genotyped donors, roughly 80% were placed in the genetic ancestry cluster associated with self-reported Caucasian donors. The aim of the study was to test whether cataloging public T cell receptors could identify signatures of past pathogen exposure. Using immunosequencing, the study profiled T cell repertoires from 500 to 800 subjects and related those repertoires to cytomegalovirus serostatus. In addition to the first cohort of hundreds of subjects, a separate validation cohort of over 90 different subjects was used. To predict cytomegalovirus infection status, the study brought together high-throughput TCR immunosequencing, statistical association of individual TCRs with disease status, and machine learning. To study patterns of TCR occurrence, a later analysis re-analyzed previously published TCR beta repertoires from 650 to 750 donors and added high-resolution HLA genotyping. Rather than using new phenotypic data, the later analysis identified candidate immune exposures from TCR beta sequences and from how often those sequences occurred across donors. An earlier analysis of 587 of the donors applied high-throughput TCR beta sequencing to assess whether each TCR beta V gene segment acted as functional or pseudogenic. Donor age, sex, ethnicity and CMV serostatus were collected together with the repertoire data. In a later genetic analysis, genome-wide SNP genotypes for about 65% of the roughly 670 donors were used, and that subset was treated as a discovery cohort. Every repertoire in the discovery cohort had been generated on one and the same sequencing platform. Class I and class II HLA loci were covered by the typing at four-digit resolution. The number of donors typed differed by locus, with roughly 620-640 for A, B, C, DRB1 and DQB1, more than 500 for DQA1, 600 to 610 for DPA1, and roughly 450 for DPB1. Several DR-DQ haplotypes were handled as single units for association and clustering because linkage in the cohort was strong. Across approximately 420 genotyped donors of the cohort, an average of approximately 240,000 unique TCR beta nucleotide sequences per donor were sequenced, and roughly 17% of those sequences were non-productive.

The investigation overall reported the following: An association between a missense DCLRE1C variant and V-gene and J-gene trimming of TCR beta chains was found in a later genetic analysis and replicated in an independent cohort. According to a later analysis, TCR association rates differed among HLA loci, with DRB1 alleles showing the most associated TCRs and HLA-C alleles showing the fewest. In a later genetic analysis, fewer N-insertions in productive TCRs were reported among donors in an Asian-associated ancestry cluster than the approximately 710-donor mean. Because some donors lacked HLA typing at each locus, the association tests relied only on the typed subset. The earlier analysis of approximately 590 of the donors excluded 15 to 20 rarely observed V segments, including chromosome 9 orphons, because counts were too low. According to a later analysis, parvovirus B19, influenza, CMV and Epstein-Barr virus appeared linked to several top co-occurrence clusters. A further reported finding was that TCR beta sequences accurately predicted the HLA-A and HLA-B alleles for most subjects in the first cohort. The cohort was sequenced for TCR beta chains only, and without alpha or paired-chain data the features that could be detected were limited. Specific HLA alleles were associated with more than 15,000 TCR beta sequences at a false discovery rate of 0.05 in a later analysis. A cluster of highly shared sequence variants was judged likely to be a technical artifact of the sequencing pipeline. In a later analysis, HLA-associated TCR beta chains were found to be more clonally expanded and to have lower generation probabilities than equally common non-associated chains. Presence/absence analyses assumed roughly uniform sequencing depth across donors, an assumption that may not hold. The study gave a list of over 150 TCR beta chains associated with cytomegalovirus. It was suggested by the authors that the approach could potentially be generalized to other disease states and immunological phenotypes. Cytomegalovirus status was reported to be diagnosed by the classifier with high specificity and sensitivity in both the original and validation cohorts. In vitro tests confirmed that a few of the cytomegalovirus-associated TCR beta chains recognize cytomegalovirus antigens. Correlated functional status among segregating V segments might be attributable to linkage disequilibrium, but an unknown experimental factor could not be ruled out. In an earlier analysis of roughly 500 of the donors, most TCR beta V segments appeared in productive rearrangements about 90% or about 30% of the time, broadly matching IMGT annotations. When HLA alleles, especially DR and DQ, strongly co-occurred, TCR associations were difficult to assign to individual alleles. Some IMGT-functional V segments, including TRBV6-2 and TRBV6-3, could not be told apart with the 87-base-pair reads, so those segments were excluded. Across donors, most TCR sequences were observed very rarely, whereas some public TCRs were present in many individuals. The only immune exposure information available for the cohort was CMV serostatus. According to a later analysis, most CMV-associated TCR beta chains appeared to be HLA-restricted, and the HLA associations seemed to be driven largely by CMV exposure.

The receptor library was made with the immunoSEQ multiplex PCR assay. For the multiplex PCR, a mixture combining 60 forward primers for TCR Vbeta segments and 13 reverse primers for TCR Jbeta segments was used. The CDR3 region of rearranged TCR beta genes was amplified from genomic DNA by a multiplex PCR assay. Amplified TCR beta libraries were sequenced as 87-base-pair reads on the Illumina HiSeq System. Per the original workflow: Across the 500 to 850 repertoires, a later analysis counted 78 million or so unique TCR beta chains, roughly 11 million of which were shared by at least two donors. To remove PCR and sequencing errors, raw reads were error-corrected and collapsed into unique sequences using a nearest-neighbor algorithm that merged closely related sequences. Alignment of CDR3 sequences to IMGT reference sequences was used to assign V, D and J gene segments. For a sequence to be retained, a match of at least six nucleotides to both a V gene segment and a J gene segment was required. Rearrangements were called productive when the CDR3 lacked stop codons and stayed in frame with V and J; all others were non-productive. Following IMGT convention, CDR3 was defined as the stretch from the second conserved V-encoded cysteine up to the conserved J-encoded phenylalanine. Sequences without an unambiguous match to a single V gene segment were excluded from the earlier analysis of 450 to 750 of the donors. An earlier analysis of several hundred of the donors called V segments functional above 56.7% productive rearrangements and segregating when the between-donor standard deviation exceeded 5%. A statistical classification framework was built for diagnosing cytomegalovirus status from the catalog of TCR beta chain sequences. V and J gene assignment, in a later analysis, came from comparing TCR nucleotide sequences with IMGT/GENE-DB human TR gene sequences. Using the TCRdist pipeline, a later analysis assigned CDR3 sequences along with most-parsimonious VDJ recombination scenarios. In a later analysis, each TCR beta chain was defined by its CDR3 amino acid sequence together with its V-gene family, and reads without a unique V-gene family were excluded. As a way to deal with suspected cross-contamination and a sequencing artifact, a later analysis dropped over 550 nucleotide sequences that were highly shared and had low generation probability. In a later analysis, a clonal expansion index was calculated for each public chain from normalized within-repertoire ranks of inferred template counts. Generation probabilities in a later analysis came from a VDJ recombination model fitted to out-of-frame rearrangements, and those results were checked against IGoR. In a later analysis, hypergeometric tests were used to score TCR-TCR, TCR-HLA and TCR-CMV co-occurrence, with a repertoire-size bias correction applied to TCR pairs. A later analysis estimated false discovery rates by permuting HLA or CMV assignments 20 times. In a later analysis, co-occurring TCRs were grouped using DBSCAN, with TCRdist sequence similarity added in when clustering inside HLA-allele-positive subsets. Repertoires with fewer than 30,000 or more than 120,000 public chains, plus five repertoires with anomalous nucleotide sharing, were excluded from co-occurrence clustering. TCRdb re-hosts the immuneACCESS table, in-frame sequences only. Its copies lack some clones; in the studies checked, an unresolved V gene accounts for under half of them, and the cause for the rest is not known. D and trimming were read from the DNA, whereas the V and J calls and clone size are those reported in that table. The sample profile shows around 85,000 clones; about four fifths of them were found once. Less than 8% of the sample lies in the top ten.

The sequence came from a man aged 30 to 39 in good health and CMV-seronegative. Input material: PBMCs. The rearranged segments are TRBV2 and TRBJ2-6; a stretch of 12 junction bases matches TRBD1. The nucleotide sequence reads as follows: TGTGCCAGCAGAAACCTGGGACAGGGGGCGCATAGGTCTGGGGCCAACGTCCTGACTTTC. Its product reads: CASRNLGQGAHRSGANVLTF. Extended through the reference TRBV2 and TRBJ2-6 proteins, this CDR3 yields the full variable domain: EPEVTQTPSHQVTQMGQEVILRCVPISNHLYFYWYRQILGQKVEFLVSFYNNEISEKSEIFDDQFSVERPDGSNFTLKIRSTKLEDSAMYFCASRNLGQGAHRSGANVLTFGAGSRLTVL.